The T cell receptor beta chain under discussion was sequenced for a study of shared clonotypes between healthy human individuals. The CDR3 runs 14 residues. V lost 4 bases and J 2 bases, leaving 13 bases between the germline ends. Germline assignment: CDR1 SGHKS and CDR2 YYEKEE (reference sequence). Positive CCR7 selection of CD45RO-negative cells yielded the naive CD8 cells, and terminally differentiated effector memory CD45RA+ cells were excluded. Sequencing was performed with immunoSEQ multiplex PCR; in TCRdb, only in-frame clones are kept and a portion is missing. The repertoire holds approximately 2,200,000 clones, with about 93% as singletons.

The sample taken for sequencing was naive CD8+ T cells from PBMCs. The gene calls are TRBV5-5 and TRBJ2-7, with D perhaps matching TRBD1 (5 bases). This clonotype was obtained from a man between 18 and 29 years old in good health. Some clones in this sample may be carry-over from other donors' samples. The CDR3 coding sequence is TGTGCCAGCAGCCCAACAGGCCTCGCCTACGAGCAGTACTTC. This encodes CASSPTGLAYEQYF.